This TCR beta chain was obtained from a study of T cell changes during pregnancy in multiple sclerosis. This CDR3 has 15 amino acids. V lost 3 bases, J lost 2 bases, and 5 bases stayed unmatched. Germline CDR1 and CDR2: SEHNR and FQNEAQ (reference sequence). The data were produced by immunoSEQ multiplex PCR, yet TCRdb's version contains in-frame clones alone and is incomplete. The top ten hold approximately 1% of the sample, which has 35,000 to 50,000 clones, 70% to 90% seen once. The chain has TRBV7-9 and TRBJ2-5; 8 bases map to TRBD1. The TCR originated in a female donor with multiple sclerosis, enrolled in a pregnancy study. The material sequenced was CD4+ T cells from peripheral blood mononuclear cells, taken after pregnancy. The CDR3, as DNA: TGTGCCAGCAGCTTCACCAGGGGGCAACAAGAGACCCAGTACTTC. Translation: CASSFTRGQQETQYF.